Presented here are 27 T cell receptor beta chains from one specimen sequenced in a study of cytomegalovirus exposure and HLA in healthy donors. A multiplex PCR was run with 60 Vbeta primers and 13 Jbeta primers. The table came from immunoSEQ multiplex PCR; TCRdb's copy has only in-frame clones and leaves some out. Of around 120,000 clones in the sample, over 65% are singletons; the top ten hold about 1.8%. Sequenced input: PBMCs. The source is a man younger than 35 in good health and CMV-seronegative.

This chain joins TRBV6-6 and TRBJ2-3, with 11 bases matching TRBD2. Per the germline V gene, CDR1 is MNHNY and CDR2 is SVGAGI (reference sequence). This CDR3 comprises 16 residues. V was clipped by 6 bases and J by 6 bases; unmatched bases: 11. The CDR3 DNA sequence: TGTGCCAGCAGCCGTGGACTAGCGGGTGCTAGGGATACGCAGTATTTT. As protein: CASSRGLAGARDTQYF.

The genes are TRBV7-9 and TRBJ1-1; 11 bases align to TRBD1. J was trimmed by 3 bases and V by 4 bases; bases with no gene match: 13. The CDR3 consists of 18 residues. Germline-derived CDR1 and CDR2 are SEHNR and FQNEAQ (reference sequence). In DNA form, the CDR3 reads TGTGCCAGCAGCTCCCCGGACAGGGGGCGAAGGATGGACACTGAAGCTTTCTTT. Translating gives CASSSPDRGRRMDTEAFF. The full variable domain, in which reference TRBV7-9 and TRBJ1-1 provide the parts outside the CDR3, is DTGVSQNPRHKITKRGQNVTFRCDPISEHNRLYWYRQTLGQGPEFLTYFQNEAQLEKSRLLSDRFSAERPKGSFSTLEIQRTEQGDSAMYLCASSSPDRGRRMDTEAFFGQGTRLTVV.

V gene TRBV5-1 combines with J gene TRBJ2-1, with D possibly matching TRBD1 (5 bases). The ends were cut back, 3 bases at V and 6 bases at J, with 19 bases in the middle. The CDR3 is 16 amino acids. The germline CDR1 and CDR2 sequences are SGHRS and YFSETQ. CDR3 sequence: CASSSQGAGPGNEQFF. CDR3 sequence (DNA): TGCGCCAGCAGCTCACAAGGGGCCGGGCCTGGCAATGAGCAGTTCTTC.

The chain uses TRBV7-9 and TRBJ2-6; D remains ambiguous. The CDR3 has 16 amino acids. Germline V gene sequence: CDR1 SEHNR, CDR2 FQNEAQ (reference sequence). Trimming left V 5 bases short and J 0 bases short, with 11 bases between. The DNA for the CDR3 is TGTGCCAGCAGCCGTTCCACCAGCTCTGGGGCCAACGTCCTGACTTTC. Residues: CASSRSTSSGANVLTF.

The chain is built from TRBV5-4 and TRBJ2-7, with TRBD2 identical over 8 bases. The CDR3 is made up of 16 amino acids. Germline V gene data show CDR1 as SGHNT and CDR2 as YYREEE (reference sequence). The J segment lost 4 bases and the V segment lost 5 bases, leaving 14 bases of the junction unmatched. The CDR3 coding sequence is TGTGCCAGCAGTTATACGGGACTAGTGAAAGGGTACGAGCAGTACTTC. Protein: CASSYTGLVKGYEQYF. The entire variable domain, with the rest obtained from reference TRBV5-4 and TRBJ2-7, is as follows: ETGVTQSPTHLIKTRGQQVTLRCSSQSGHNTVSWYQQALGQGPQFIFQYYREEENGRGNFPPRFSGLQFPNYSSELNVNALELDDSALYLCASSYTGLVKGYEQYFGPGTRLTVT.

The chain has TRBV10-3 and TRBJ2-3, with TRBD1 identical over 9 bases. CDR1 is ENHRY, CDR2 SYGVKD, per germline. V shed 7 bases and J 3 bases; nucleotides not matched to a gene: 5. The CDR3 runs to 14 residues. Here the CDR3 reads CAINSDRGTDTQYF. CDR3 bases: TGTGCCATCAACTCTGACAGGGGGACAGATACGCAGTATTTT.

The chain joins TRBV6-1 to TRBJ1-1; 7 bases are a match to TRBD1. Germline CDR1 is MNHNS and CDR2 is SASEGT. The CDR3 consists of 17 residues. V shed 0 bases, J shed 2 bases, and the junction held 9 bases outside the gene matches. The CDR3 coding sequence is TGTGCCAGCAGTGAAGCGAGAGGGGGCGCAGGAAACACTGAAGCTTTCTTT. Protein sequence: CASSEARGGAGNTEAFF.

The gene calls are TRBV9 and TRBJ1-2; perhaps TRBD1 as D (5 bases). V was pared by 3 bases and J by 5 bases, with 23 bases between. From germline, CDR1 is SGDLS and CDR2 YYNGEE. The CDR3 totals 17 residues. CDR3 nucleotide sequence: TGTGCCAGCAGCGGGTTCAGGAGGGGAGGTTGGGGATATGGCTACACCTTC. Translated: CASSGFRRGGWGYGYTF.

This clone was seen just once. The chain has TRBV7-8 and TRBJ2-7; D gene uncertain. The germline gives CDR1 SGHVS, CDR2 FQNEAQ. The CDR3 covers 11 residues. V lost 5 bases, J lost 3 bases, and 5 bases lay in between. DNA for the CDR3: TGTGCCAGCAGCATCCTCTACGAGCAGTACTTC. Translating gives CASSILYEQYF.

This rearrangement joins TRBV5-5 to TRBJ2-7; TRBD2 is a possible D gene (7 bases). CDR3 length: 14 residues. Germline CDR1 is SGHKS and CDR2 is YYEKEE (reference sequence). V gave up 1 base and J gave up 9 bases, with 17 bases separating them. The chain's CDR3 is CASSLLWGGPVQYF. The CDR3 nucleotides read TGTGCCAGCAGCTTGCTGTGGGGGGGCCCCGTGCAGTACTTC.

The chain recombines TRBV7-3 with TRBJ2-1; D perhaps matches TRBD2 (5 bases). V lost 5 bases to trimming and J lost 7 bases, with 9 bases between them. CDR3 length: 12 residues. Germline values: CDR1 SGHTA, CDR2 FQGTGA. The CDR3 DNA is TGTGCCAGCAGCGCGGGCCCTAATGAGCAGTTCTTC. Translating it yields CASSAGPNEQFF.

This clone was counted once. The rearrangement uses TRBV5-4 and TRBJ2-5, with 8 nucleotides matching TRBD2. The CDR3 runs to 16 residues. The germline V gene encodes CDR1 SGHNT and CDR2 YYREEE (reference sequence). V was pared by 1 base and J by 1 base, with 6 bases of the junction left unmatched. The CDR3: CASSLRSLAGQETQYF. The CDR3 region has the DNA TGTGCCAGCAGCTTGAGGTCTCTAGCGGGCCAAGAGACCCAGTACTTC.

The rearrangement uses TRBV9 and TRBJ2-7; 8 nucleotides line up with TRBD1. CDR1 and CDR2 (germline): SGDLS, YYNGEE. The ends lost 3 bases at V and 0 bases at J; junction bases unmatched: 5. This CDR3 contains 15 residues. DNA of the CDR3: TGTGCCAGCAGCGCTCGGGACAGGAGCTCCTACGAGCAGTACTTC. Translated: CASSARDRSSYEQYF.

The J gene is TRBJ2-2, the V gene TRBV6-5; 9 positions match TRBD2. The V and J ends lost 1 base and 5 bases, in that order; junction bases with no gene match: 5. The CDR3 length is 16 residues. The germline CDR1 and CDR2 sequences are MNHEY and SVGAGI. CDR3 loop: CASSYWAGGQTGELFF. DNA for the CDR3: TGTGCCAGCAGTTACTGGGCGGGGGGGCAAACCGGGGAGCTGTTTTTT.

The rearrangement joins TRBV4-1 to TRBJ2-7; 10 bases are a match to TRBD1. The germline gives CDR1 MGHRA, CDR2 YSYEKL. This CDR3 has 16 amino acids. The trim removed 1 base at V and 6 bases at J, leaving 9 bases unmatched. CDR3 region: CASSQVGGQGGFEQYF. CDR3 DNA: TGCGCCAGCAGCCAAGTGGGCGGACAGGGGGGTTTCGAGCAGTACTTC.

This clone was observed a few times. The V call is TRBV10-3, the J call TRBJ1-6, with 7 bases matching TRBD1. The CDR3 length is 15 residues. After removal of 9 bases from V and 2 bases from J, the junction contained 7 bases not matched to a gene. Looked up from germline, CDR1 is ENHRY and CDR2 is SYGVKD. CDR3: CAISTGVTYNSPLHF. The DNA of the CDR3 is TGTGCCATTTCAACAGGGGTCACCTATAATTCACCCCTCCACTTT.

Comments on this clone: A junction end diverges from the germline sequence, so it may reflect a read error. The chain is built from TRBV7-8 and TRBJ1-2, with D perhaps matching TRBD1 (6 bases). CDR1 SGHVS and CDR2 FQNEAQ come from the germline V gene. The CDR3 is 13 residues long. CDR3 sequence: CASSPGGSYGYPF. The CDR3 DNA follows: TGTGCCAGCAGCCCGGGGGGCAGCTATGGCTACCCCTTC. Looking up the rest from reference TRBV7-8 and TRBJ1-2 gives the full variable domain: GAGVSQSPRYKVAKRGQDVALRCDPISGHVSLFWYQQALGQGPEFLTYFQNEAQLDKSGLPSDRFFAERPEGSVSTLKIQRTQQEDSAVYLCASSPGGSYGYPFGSGTRLTVV.

This clone has more than one count but fewer than ten. The rearrangement links TRBV6-1 to TRBJ1-3; D gene unclear. CDR1 MNHNS and CDR2 SASEGT come from the germline V gene. V lost 8 bases to trimming and J lost 0 bases, with 14 bases between them. CDR3 length: 15 residues. This CDR3 reads CASYDRSSSGNTIYF. Written as DNA, the CDR3 is TGTGCCAGCTACGATCGGTCGAGCTCTGGAAACACCATATATTTT.

The J gene is TRBJ2-1, the V gene TRBV6-4, with TRBD2 matching over 9 bases. Germline V gene data show CDR1 as MRHNA and CDR2 as SNTAGT. The CDR3 sequence is 15 residues long. The J segment lost 6 bases and the V segment lost 0 bases, leaving 3 bases of the junction unmatched. The CDR3 sequence is CASSDSTRGGNEQFF. CDR3 bases: TGTGCCAGCAGTGACTCGACGCGGGGGGGCAATGAGCAGTTCTTC.

The V and J genes are TRBV2 and TRBJ1-2; no clear D gene. The CDR3 runs to 13 residues. CDR1 is SNHLY, CDR2 FYNNEI, per germline. Trimming stripped 10 bases from V and 0 bases from J, with 12 bases between. Here the CDR3 reads CANNRASNYGYTF. In nucleotides, the CDR3 is TGTGCCAACAACAGAGCTTCTAACTATGGCTACACCTTC.

The chain carries TRBV18 and TRBJ2-1; TRBD1 is a possible D gene (6 bases). The CDR3 loop spans 15 amino acids. CDR1 KGHSH and CDR2 LQKENI come from the germline V gene. V lost 3 bases and J lost 0, with 9 bases in between. The CDR3 protein is CASSPDRRSYNEQFF. In DNA form, the CDR3 reads TGTGCCAGCTCACCTGACAGGCGCTCCTACAATGAGCAGTTCTTC.

The rearrangement links TRBV6-1 to TRBJ2-5; perhaps TRBD2 as D (7 bases). There are 15 residues in the CDR3. V lost 4 bases to trimming and J lost 2 bases, with 14 bases between them. Germline CDR1 and CDR2: MNHNS and SASEGT. The DNA of the CDR3 is TGTGCCAGCAGTGTAACGAGCGGGACACAAGAGACCCAGTACTTC. It yields the protein CASSVTSGTQETQYF.

The CDR3 reads CASSGTGGVTDTQYF. The CDR3 nucleotides are TGTGCCAGTAGTGGAACTGGGGGGGTCACAGATACGCAGTATTTT. This chain joins TRBV19 and TRBJ2-3; 7 positions agree with TRBD2. Germline trimming cut 5 bases from V and 2 bases from J; bases unmatched to any gene: 7. CDR3 size: 15 residues. Germline values: CDR1 LNHDA, CDR2 SQIVND (reference sequence). Complete variable domain (other parts from reference TRBV19 and TRBJ2-3): DGGITQSPKYLFRKEGQNVTLSCEQNLNHDAMYWYRQDPGQGLRLIYYSQIVNDFQKGDIAEGYSVSREKKESFPLTVTSAQKNPTAFYLCASSGTGGVTDTQYFGPGTRLTVL.

V usage is TRBV4-2 and J usage is TRBJ2-5; weak D call: TRBD2 (5 bases). The CDR3 totals 15 residues. Germline assignment: CDR1 LGHNA and CDR2 YNFKEQ. V was cut by 1 base and J by 4 bases, with 13 bases left in between. CDR3 nucleotides: TGTGCCAGCAGCCAAGTTACCGGGAAGGGAGAGACCCAGTACTTC. This translates into CASSQVTGKGETQYF.

This chain links TRBV7-4 with TRBJ2-5, with unresolved D. V was cut by 4 bases and J by 2 bases, with 17 bases left in between. Germline V CDR1 and CDR2: SGHVT, SQSDAQ. This CDR3 spans 16 amino acids. CDR3 sequence: CASSSQPSRRQETQYF. The DNA for the CDR3 is TGTGCCAGCAGCTCCCAGCCCTCCCGCAGGCAAGAGACCCAGTACTTC.

The chain combines TRBV19 with TRBJ1-1; D not resolved. Germline V lookup: CDR1 LNHDA, CDR2 SQIVND (reference sequence). The CDR3 spans 13 residues. V lost 5 bases and J 5 bases, leaving 12 bases between the germline ends. The CDR3 reads CASSPGGVTEAFF. The DNA of the CDR3 is TGTGCCAGTAGTCCGGGCGGGGTGACTGAAGCTTTCTTT.

This rearrangement joins TRBV19 to TRBJ1-2, with TRBD1 identical over 8 bases. V lost 3 bases and J lost 8; bases outside the gene matches: 11. The V gene's germline CDR1 is LNHDA and CDR2 SQIVND (reference sequence). CDR3 length equals 15 residues. This CDR3 is CASSMFLSDRDGYTF. Written as DNA, the CDR3 is TGTGCCAGTAGTATGTTCCTATCGGACAGGGACGGCTACACCTTC.